This T cell receptor beta chain was sequenced for a study of beta chain features in type 1 diabetes. Study summary: The patient and healthy donor groups were comparable for age, gender and cell yields. Study-level results: People with Type 1 diabetes carried modestly yet significantly shorter TCRB CDR3s in all four CD4+ subsets. VDJ junctions in type 1 diabetes patients carried more deletions and fewer insertions. Patients showed naive, central memory and Treg TCRB repertoires that appeared more similar than those of healthy donors.

Based on CD45RO/CCR7/CD25/CD127/CD95/CD27, CD4+ regulatory, stem cell-like memory, naive and central memory cells were sorted. Of note for this clone: Its antigen is not known.

The CDR3 sequence is 16 residues long. Unmatched junction bases numbered 14, after V lost 5 bases and J lost 6 bases. Germline assignment: CDR1 SEHNR and CDR2 FQNEAQ (reference sequence). Expressed TCRB transcripts were sequenced because the entire RNA isolate underwent reverse transcription. Libraries were prepared by immunoSEQ multiplex PCR; TCRdb keeps only in-frame clonotypes and omits some of them. The sample has roughly 260,000 clones; 11% are singletons. The clonotype comes from a man aged 25-40 years with type 1 diabetes. This chain connects TRBV7-9 to TRBJ2-3, with 7 bases identical to TRBD2. The source material was naive CD4+ T cells from blood. CDR3 amino acids: CASSQSGGGSADTQYF. Written as DNA, the CDR3 is TGTGCCAGCAGCCAATCCGGCGGGGGATCGGCTGATACGCAGTATTTT.